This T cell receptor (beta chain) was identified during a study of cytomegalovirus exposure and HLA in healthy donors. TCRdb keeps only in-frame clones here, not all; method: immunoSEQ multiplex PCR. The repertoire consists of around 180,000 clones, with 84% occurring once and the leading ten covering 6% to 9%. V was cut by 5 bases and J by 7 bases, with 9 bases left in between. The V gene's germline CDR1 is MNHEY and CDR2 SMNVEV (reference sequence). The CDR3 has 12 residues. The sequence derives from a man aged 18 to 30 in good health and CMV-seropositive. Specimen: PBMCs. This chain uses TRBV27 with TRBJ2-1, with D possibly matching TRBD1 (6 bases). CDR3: CASSIRGNEQFF. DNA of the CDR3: TGTGCCAGCAGTATCAGGGGTAATGAGCAGTTCTTC.